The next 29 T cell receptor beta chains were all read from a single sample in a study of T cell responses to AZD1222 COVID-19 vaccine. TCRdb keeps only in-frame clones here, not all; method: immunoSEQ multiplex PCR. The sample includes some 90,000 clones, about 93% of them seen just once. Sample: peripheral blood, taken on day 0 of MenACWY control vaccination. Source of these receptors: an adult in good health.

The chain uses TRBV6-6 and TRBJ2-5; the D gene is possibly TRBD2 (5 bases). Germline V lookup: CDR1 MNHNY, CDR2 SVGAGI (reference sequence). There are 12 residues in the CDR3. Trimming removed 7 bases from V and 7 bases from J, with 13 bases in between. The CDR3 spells CASTGLGGTQYF. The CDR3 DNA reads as TGTGCCAGCACTGGACTTGGAGGGACCCAGTACTTC.

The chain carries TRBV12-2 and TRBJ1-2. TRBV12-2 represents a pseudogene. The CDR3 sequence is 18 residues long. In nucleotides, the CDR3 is TGTGCAAGTCGCTTAGCGAGGATAGGGACCCGATGGGGCTATGGCTACACCTTC. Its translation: CASRLARIGTRWGYGYTF.

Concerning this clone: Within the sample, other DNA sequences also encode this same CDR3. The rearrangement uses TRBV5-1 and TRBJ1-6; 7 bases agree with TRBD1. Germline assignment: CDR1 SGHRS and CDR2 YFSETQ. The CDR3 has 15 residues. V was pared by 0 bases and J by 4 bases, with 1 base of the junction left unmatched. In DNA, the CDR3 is TGCGCCAGCAGCTTGGGACAGGGTTATAATTCACCCCTCCACTTT. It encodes CASSLGQGYNSPLHF.

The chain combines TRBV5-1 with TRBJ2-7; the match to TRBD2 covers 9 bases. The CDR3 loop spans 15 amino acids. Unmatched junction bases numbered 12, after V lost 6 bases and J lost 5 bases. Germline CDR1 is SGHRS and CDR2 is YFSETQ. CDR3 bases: TGCGCCAGCACTGAGATGGAGCGGGGGGTAAACGAGCAGTACTTC. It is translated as CASTEMERGVNEQYF.

The CDR3 DNA reads as TGTGCCACCAGCAGAGATCAGGGGAATTCACCCCTCCACTTT. Its translation: CATSRDQGNSPLHF. V and J are TRBV15 and TRBJ1-6; a weak D match, TRBD1 (6 bases). CDR1 and CDR2 (germline): LNHNV, YYDKDF (reference sequence). The CDR3 sequence is 14 residues long. V was shortened by 0 bases and J by 7 bases, with 7 bases between the two germline ends.

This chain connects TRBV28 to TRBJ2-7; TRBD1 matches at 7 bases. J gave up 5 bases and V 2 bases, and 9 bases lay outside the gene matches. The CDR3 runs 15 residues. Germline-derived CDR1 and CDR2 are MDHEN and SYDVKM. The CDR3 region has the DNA TGTGCCAGCAGTTTACCTAGACAGGGATCCCACGAGCAGTACTTC. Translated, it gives CASSLPRQGSHEQYF.

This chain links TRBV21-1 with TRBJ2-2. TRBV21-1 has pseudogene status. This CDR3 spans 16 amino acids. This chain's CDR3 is CASSKVGIANTGELFF. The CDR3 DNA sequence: TGTGCCAGCAGCAAAGTCGGCATCGCGAACACCGGGGAGCTGTTTTTT.

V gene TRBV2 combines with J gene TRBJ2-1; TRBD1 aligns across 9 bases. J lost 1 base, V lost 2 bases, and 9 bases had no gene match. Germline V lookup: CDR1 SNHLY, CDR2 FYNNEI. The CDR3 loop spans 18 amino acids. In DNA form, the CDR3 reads TGTGCCAGCAGTGAACCCCAGGACAGGGGTGGATCCTACAATGAGCAGTTCTTC. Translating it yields CASSEPQDRGGSYNEQFF.

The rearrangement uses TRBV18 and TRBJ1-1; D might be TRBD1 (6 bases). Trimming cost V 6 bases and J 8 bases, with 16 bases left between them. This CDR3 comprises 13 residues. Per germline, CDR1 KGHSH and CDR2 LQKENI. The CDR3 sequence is CASSRVGQGEAFF. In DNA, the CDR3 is TGTGCCAGCTCCCGAGTAGGGCAGGGGGAAGCTTTCTTT.

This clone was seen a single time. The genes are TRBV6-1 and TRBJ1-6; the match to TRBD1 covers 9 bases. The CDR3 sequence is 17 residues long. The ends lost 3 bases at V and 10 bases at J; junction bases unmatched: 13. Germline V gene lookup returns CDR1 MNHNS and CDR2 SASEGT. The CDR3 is CASSEVSGTGLRSPLHF. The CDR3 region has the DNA TGTGCCAGCAGTGAGGTCTCCGGGACAGGGTTACGGTCACCCCTCCACTTT.

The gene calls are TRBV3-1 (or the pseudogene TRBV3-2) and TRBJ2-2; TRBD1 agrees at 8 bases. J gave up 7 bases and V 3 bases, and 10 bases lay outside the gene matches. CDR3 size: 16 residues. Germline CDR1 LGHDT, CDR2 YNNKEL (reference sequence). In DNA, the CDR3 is TGTGCCAGCAGCCAGGACAGGGTGCCCGGGGGCGGGGAGCTGTTTTTT. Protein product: CASSQDRVPGGGELFF.

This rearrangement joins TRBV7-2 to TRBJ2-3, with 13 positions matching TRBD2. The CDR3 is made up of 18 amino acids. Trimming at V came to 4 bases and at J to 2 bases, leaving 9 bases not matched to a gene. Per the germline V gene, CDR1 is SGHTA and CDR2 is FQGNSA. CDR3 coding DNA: TGTGCCAGCAGCTCGCTGACTAGCGGGGGGACCTACACAGATACGCAGTATTTT. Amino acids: CASSSLTSGGTYTDTQYF.

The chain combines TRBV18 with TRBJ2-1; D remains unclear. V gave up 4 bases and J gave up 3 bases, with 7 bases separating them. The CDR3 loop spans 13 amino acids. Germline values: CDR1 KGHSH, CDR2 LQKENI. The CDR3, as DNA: TGTGCCAGCTCACTACAGAACTACAATGAGCAGTTCTTC. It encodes CASSLQNYNEQFF.

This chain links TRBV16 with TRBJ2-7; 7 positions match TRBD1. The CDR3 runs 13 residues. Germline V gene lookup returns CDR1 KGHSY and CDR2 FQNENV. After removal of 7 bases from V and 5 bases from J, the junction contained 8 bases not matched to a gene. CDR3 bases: TGTGCCAGCAAAAGGCAGGGGGTGGACGAGCAGTACTTC. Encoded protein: CASKRQGVDEQYF.

The CDR3 region has the DNA TGTGCCATCAGTGAGACGACAGATACGCAGTATTTT. Encoded protein: CAISETTDTQYF. This chain connects TRBV10-3 to TRBJ2-3, with unresolved D. The CDR3 is made up of 12 amino acids. The germline V and J ends were trimmed by 2 bases and 3 bases, with 3 bases remaining between them. Germline CDR1 reads ENHRY; CDR2 reads SYGVKD.

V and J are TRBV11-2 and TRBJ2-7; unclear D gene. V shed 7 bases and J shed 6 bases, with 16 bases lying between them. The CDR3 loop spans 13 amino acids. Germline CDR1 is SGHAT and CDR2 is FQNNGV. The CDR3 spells CASNFQVSVEQYF. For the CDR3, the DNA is TGTGCCAGCAACTTTCAGGTCTCTGTCGAGCAGTACTTC.

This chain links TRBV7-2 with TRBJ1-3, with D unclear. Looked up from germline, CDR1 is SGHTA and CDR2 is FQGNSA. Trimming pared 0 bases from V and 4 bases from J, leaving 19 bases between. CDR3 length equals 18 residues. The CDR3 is CASSLATASLFSGNTIYF. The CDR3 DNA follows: TGTGCCAGCAGCTTAGCCACAGCATCCCTCTTCTCGGGAAACACCATATATTTT.

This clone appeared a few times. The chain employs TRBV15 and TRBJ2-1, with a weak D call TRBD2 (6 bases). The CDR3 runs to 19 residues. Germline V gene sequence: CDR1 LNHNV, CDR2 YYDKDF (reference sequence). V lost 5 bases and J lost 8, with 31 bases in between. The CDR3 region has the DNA TGTGCCACCAGCCCCGAGAGTCCTATATGGGGAGGAGGAGTCGATGAGCAGTTCTTC. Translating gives CATSPESPIWGGGVDEQFF.

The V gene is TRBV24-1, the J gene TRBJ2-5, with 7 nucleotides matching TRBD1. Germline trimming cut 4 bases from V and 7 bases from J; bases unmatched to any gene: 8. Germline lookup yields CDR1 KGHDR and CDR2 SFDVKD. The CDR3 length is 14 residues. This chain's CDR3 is CATSDRTGQLTQYF. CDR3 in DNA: TGTGCCACCAGTGACCGGACAGGCCAACTGACCCAGTACTTC.

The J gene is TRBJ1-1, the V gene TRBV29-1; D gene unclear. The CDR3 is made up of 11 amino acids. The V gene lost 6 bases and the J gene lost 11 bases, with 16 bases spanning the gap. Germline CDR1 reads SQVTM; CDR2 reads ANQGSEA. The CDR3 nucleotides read TGCAGCGTGTCGCACCGGCGGGATGCTTTCTTT. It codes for CSVSHRRDAFF. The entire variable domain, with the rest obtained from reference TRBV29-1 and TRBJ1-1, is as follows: SAVISQKPSRDICQRGTSLTIQCQVDSQVTMMFWYRQQPGQSLTLIATANQGSEATYESGFVIDKFPISRPNLTFSTLTVSNMSPEDSSIYLCSVSHRRDAFFGQGTRLTVV.

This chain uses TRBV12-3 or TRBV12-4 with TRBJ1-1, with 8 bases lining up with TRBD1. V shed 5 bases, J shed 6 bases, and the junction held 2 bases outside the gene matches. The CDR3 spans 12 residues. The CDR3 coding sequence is TGTGCCAGCAGTGAACAGGGGGCTGAAGCTTTCTTT. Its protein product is CASSEQGAEAFF.

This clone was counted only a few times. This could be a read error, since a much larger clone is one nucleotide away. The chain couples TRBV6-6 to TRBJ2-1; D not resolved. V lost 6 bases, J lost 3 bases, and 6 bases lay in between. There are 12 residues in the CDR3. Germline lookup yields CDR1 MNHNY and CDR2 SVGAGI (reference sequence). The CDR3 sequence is CASRDGYNEQFF. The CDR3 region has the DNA TGTGCCAGCAGGGACGGCTACAATGAGCAGTTCTTC.

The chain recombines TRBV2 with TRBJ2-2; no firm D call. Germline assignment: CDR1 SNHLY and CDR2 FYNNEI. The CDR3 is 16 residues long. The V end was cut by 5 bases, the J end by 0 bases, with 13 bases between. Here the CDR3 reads CASSTFGPPNTGELFF. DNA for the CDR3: TGTGCCAGCAGTACATTCGGACCCCCGAACACCGGGGAGCTGTTTTTT.

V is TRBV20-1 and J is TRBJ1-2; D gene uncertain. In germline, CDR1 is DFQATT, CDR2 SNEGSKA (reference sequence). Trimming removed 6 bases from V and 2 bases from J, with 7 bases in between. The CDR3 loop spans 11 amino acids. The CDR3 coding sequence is TGCAGTGCCGGCCGGAACTATGGCTACACCTTC. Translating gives CSAGRNYGYTF.

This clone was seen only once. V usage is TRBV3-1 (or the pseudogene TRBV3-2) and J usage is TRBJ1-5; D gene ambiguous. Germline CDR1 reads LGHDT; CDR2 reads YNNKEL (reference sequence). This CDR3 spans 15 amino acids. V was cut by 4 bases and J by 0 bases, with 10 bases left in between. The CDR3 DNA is TGTGCCAGCAGCCCCCGGGGATATAGCAATCAGCCCCAGCATTTT. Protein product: CASSPRGYSNQPQHF.

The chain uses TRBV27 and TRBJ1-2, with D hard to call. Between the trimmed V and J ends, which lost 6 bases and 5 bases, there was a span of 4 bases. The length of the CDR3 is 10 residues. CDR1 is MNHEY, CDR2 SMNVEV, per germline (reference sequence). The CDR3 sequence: CASRQYGYTF. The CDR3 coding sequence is TGTGCCAGCAGACAGTATGGCTACACCTTC.

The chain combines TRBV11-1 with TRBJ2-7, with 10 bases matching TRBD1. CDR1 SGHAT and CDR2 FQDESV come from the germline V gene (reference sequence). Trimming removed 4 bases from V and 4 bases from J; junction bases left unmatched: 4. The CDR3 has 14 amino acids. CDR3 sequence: CASSWEGQGYEQYF. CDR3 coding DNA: TGTGCCAGCAGCTGGGAGGGACAGGGGTACGAGCAGTACTTC.

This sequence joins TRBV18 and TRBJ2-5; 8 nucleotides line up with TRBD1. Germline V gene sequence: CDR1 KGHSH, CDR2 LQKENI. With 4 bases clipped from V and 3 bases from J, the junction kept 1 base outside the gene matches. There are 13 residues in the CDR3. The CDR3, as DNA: TGTGCCAGCTCACAGGGACAGGAAGAGACCCAGTACTTC. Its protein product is CASSQGQEETQYF.

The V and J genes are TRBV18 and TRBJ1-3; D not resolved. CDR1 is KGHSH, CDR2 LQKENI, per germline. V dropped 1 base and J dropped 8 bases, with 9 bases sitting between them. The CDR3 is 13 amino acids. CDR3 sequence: CASSPLNSDTIYF. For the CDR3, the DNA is TGTGCCAGCTCACCACTTAATTCGGACACCATATATTTT.